A single sample gave rise to the 25 T cell receptor beta chains below, sequenced in a study of shared clonotypes between healthy human individuals (TCRdb year 2020). The receptor library was made with the immunoSEQ multiplex PCR assay. Held by TCRdb, this immuneACCESS table contains in-frame sequences only and omits some clones. Under half of the omission traces to an unresolved V gene where checked; the cause of the rest is unknown. The table for this sample lists approximately 470,000 clones; over 75% of them were counted only once. Jointly, the top ten make up approximately 11% of the sample. Source material: PBMCs. These receptors came from a woman between 40 and 55 years old in good health. Some clones in this sample may be carry-over from other donors' samples.

The J gene is TRBJ2-1, the V gene TRBV29-1; the match to TRBD2 covers 9 bases. The CDR3 totals 17 residues. The ends lost 4 bases at V and 7 bases at J; junction bases unmatched: 17. Germline V gives CDR1 SQVTM, CDR2 ANQGSEA. As DNA, the CDR3 is TGCAGCGTTGTGGATGGTAGCGGGGGTCCACAGTGGAATGAGCAGTTCTTC. The encoded protein is CSVVDGSGGPQWNEQFF.

The rearrangement links TRBV5-4 to TRBJ2-1, with TRBD2 matching over 7 bases. This CDR3 contains 13 residues. The junction had 7 bases not matched to a gene; V was cut back by 4 bases and J by 9 bases. Germline V gives CDR1 SGHNT, CDR2 YYREEE (reference sequence). The CDR3 DNA reads as TGTGCCAGCAGCCCTCCGACTAGCAGTGAGCAGTTCTTC. This codes for CASSPPTSSEQFF. The whole variable domain, remainder taken from reference TRBV5-4 and TRBJ2-1, is ETGVTQSPTHLIKTRGQQVTLRCSSQSGHNTVSWYQQALGQGPQFIFQYYREEENGRGNFPPRFSGLQFPNYSSELNVNALELDDSALYLCASSPPTSSEQFFGPGTRLTVL.

The CDR3 loop reads CSVEGQGTSYNEQFF. CDR3 sequence (DNA): TGCAGCGTTGAAGGGCAGGGTACCTCCTACAATGAGCAGTTCTTC. The chain uses TRBV29-1 and TRBJ2-1; D is possibly TRBD1 (5 bases). This CDR3 is 15 amino acids long. Germline-derived CDR1 and CDR2 are SQVTM and ANQGSEA. V dropped 1 base and J dropped 0 bases, with 10 bases sitting between them.

This clone was counted a single time. DNA for the CDR3: TGCGCCAGCAGCCTGGGGACTAGCGGGTTCAGCGATGAGCAGTTCTTC. It encodes CASSLGTSGFSDEQFF. This chain uses TRBV5-1 with TRBJ2-1; TRBD2 matches at 12 bases. The CDR3 sequence is 16 residues long. Germline assignment: CDR1 SGHRS and CDR2 YFSETQ. The V segment lost 4 bases and the J segment 8 bases; nucleotides outside the gene matches: 10.

By share of the sample, this clone is medium-sized. The sample carries other DNA sequences with the same CDR3. The J gene is TRBJ2-2, the V gene TRBV30; TRBD2 agrees at 11 bases. The CDR3 is 17 amino acids. V dropped 7 bases and J dropped 4; count of bases not matched to a gene: 14. Germline V gives CDR1 GTSNPN, CDR2 SVGIG (reference sequence). CDR3 nucleotide sequence: TGTGCCTCAAACCCGACTAGCGGGATGGTTCGCACCGGGGAGCTGTTTTTT. The encoded protein is CASNPTSGMVRTGELFF. The whole variable domain, filled in from reference TRBV30 and TRBJ2-2, reads SQTIHQWPATLVQPVGSPLSLECTVEGTSNPNLYWYRQAAGRGLQLLFYSVGIGQISSEVPQNLSASRPQDRQFILSSKKLLLSDSGFYLCASNPTSGMVRTGELFFGEGSRLTVL.

This sequence joins TRBV5-6 and TRBJ2-1; TRBD1 matches 8 bases. CDR1 is SGHDT, CDR2 YYEEEE, per germline. The CDR3 is 15 amino acids. V was pared by 6 bases and J by 4 bases, with 9 bases of the junction left unmatched. The CDR3 spells CASTTKGQGYNEQFF. DNA for the CDR3: TGTGCCAGCACCACAAAAGGACAGGGTTACAATGAGCAGTTCTTC.

The V call is TRBV15, the J call TRBJ2-1; no definite D call. CDR3 length: 12 amino acids. Germline V gene sequence: CDR1 LNHNV, CDR2 YYDKDF (reference sequence). Between the trimmed V and J ends, which lost 1 base and 7 bases, there was a span of 5 bases. CDR3 nucleotide sequence: TGTGCCACCAGCAGAGCTCGGAATGAGCAGTTCTTC. Residues: CATSRARNEQFF. The full variable domain, rest sourced from reference TRBV15 and TRBJ2-1, is DAMVIQNPRYQVTQFGKPVTLSCSQTLNHNVMYWYQQKSSQAPKLLFHYYDKDFNNEADTPDNFQSRRPNTSFCFLDIRSPGLGDTAMYLCATSRARNEQFFGPGTRLTVL.

Notes on this clone: The junction departs from the called germline gene at one end, perhaps through a read error. The genes are TRBV10-3 and TRBJ2-7, with D perhaps TRBD1 (6 bases). CDR1 and CDR2 from the germline V gene are ENHRY and SYGVKD. CDR3 length: 15 amino acids. Written as DNA, the CDR3 is TGTGCCAGCAGTTACTCGTTTTGGGGGCACTACGAGCAGTACTTC. Amino acids: CASSYSFWGHYEQYF.

The genes are TRBV29-1 and TRBJ2-1; 7 bases agree with TRBD2. Unmatched junction bases numbered 12, after V lost 7 bases and J lost 6 bases. Per germline, CDR1 SQVTM and CDR2 ANQGSEA. The CDR3 is 14 amino acids. CDR3 region: CSGVVGRRGNEQFF. CDR3 coding DNA: TGCAGCGGTGTAGTCGGGAGGAGAGGCAATGAGCAGTTCTTC.

The chain couples TRBV9 to TRBJ2-3, with D possibly matching TRBD1 (6 bases). The CDR3 sequence is 15 residues long. Germline CDR1 is SGDLS and CDR2 is YYNGEE. V gave up 0 bases and J gave up 7 bases, with 15 bases separating them. The CDR3 nucleotides read TGTGCCAGCAGCGTAGAGGCTACAGGGCCATATACGCAGTATTTT. Translated: CASSVEATGPYTQYF.

This clone came up many times. Other DNA sequences from this sample encode an identical CDR3 as well. The chain links TRBV15 to TRBJ2-5, with D hard to call. Trimming took off 1 base at V and 5 bases at J, with 11 bases between the two ends. The germline gives CDR1 LNHNV, CDR2 YYDKDF (reference sequence). The CDR3 is 14 residues long. The CDR3 sequence: CATSRVSVGETQYF. CDR3 bases: TGTGCCACCAGCAGAGTCTCAGTAGGGGAGACCCAGTACTTC.

This clone was picked up a small number of times. The rearrangement uses TRBV19 and TRBJ1-5; the D gene is possibly TRBD1 (6 bases). Germline assignment: CDR1 LNHDA and CDR2 SQIVND (reference sequence). V was pared by 5 bases and J by 0 bases, with 14 bases between. The CDR3 is 16 residues long. In DNA form, the CDR3 reads TGTGCCAGTAGTCGAGGACAGCCCAATAGCAATCAGCCCCAGCATTTT. This codes for CASSRGQPNSNQPQHF.

The CDR3 DNA reads as TGTGCCACGGGAGCGGGAGGATGGAATGAGCAGTTCTTC. This encodes CATGAGGWNEQFF. The V gene is TRBV2, the J gene TRBJ2-1; 9 bases are shared with TRBD2. Germline trimming cut 10 bases from V and 7 bases from J; bases unmatched to any gene: 8. CDR1 is SNHLY, CDR2 FYNNEI, per germline. This CDR3 comprises 13 residues.

The chain has TRBV19 and TRBJ1-3; 8 bases map to TRBD1. This CDR3 is 15 amino acids long. The germline gives CDR1 LNHDA, CDR2 SQIVND (reference sequence). V was pared by 5 bases and J by 0 bases, with 3 bases of the junction left unmatched. Here the CDR3 DNA reads TGTGCCAGTAGTCGGACAGGGAGCTCTGGAAACACCATATATTTT. Its translation is CASSRTGSSGNTIYF.

This clone was observed a single time. The chain carries TRBV9 and TRBJ2-3; 9 bases map to TRBD2. There are 16 residues in the CDR3. The trim removed 0 bases at V and 2 bases at J, leaving 4 bases unmatched. The germline CDR1 and CDR2 sequences are SGDLS and YYNGEE. The CDR3 is CASSVGSSGTTDTQYF. In nucleotides, the CDR3 is TGTGCCAGCAGCGTAGGTTCTAGCGGGACCACAGATACGCAGTATTTT.

The chain has TRBV11-2 and TRBJ2-3; TRBD2 might be the D (6 bases). The CDR3 loop spans 16 amino acids. V lost 2 bases to trimming and J lost 0 bases, with 12 bases between them. The germline CDR1 and CDR2 sequences are SGHAT and FQNNGV. DNA for the CDR3: TGTGCCAGCAGCTTACGGAGGGCAGCTAGCACAGATACGCAGTATTTT. The encoded protein is CASSLRRAASTDTQYF.

A remark on this clone: Its ends do not fully match the called genes, so a read error is possible. The chain combines TRBV6-7 with TRBJ1-3, with D possibly matching TRBD1 (6 bases). TRBV6-7 is an open reading frame, and its role is uncertain. The CDR3 runs to 15 residues. The CDR3 loop is CASSRGGPLWKHHIF. The CDR3 nucleotides read TGTGCCAGCAGTAGAGGGGGACCACTCTGGAAACACCATATATTT.

The V gene is TRBV29-1, the J gene TRBJ1-2, with D possibly being TRBD1 (6 bases). Germline values: CDR1 SQVTM, CDR2 ANQGSEA. Deletions cut 0 bases from V and 9 bases from J, with 17 bases between. The CDR3 runs to 14 residues. This chain's CDR3 is CSVEEGGAGRRYTF. CDR3 bases: TGCAGCGTTGAAGAGGGGGGGGCCGGGAGGCGCTACACCTTC.

A remark on this clone: This specimen includes other DNA sequences encoding the same CDR3. The V and J genes are TRBV27 and TRBJ2-3, with 10 positions matching TRBD1. The ends lost 5 bases at V and 4 bases at J; junction bases unmatched: 3. The CDR3 extends over 14 amino acids. Germline assignment: CDR1 MNHEY and CDR2 SMNVEV (reference sequence). The CDR3 loop reads CASSLGQGADTQYF. The DNA of the CDR3 is TGTGCCAGCAGTCTCGGACAGGGGGCAGATACGCAGTATTTT.

On this clone itself: With only one base between it and a far larger clone, this is likely a read error. Other nucleotide sequences from this sample produce the same CDR3. This sequence joins TRBV5-1 and TRBJ2-5, with 8 positions matching TRBD1. Germline CDR1 and CDR2: SGHRS and YFSETQ. The CDR3 has 14 amino acids. CDR3 loop: CASSSGTGKETQYF. CDR3 sequence (DNA): TGCGCAAGCAGCTCCGGGACAGGCAAAGAGACCCAGTACTTC.

This clone came up a few times. J is TRBJ2-7 and V is TRBV30, with TRBD2 as a possible D gene (6 bases). This CDR3 has 14 amino acids. The germline V and J ends were trimmed by 5 bases and 2 bases, with 16 bases remaining between them. In germline, CDR1 is GTSNPN, CDR2 SVGIG (reference sequence). CDR3 amino acids: CAWGGGKLAYEQYF. The CDR3 nucleotides are TGTGCCTGGGGGGGAGGAAAATTAGCCTACGAGCAGTACTTC. Using reference TRBV30 and TRBJ2-7 for the parts outside the CDR3, the full variable domain is SQTIHQWPATLVQPVGSPLSLECTVEGTSNPNLYWYRQAAGRGLQLLFYSVGIGQISSEVPQNLSASRPQDRQFILSSKKLLLSDSGFYLCAWGGGKLAYEQYFGPGTRLTVT.

The chain is built from TRBV11-2 and TRBJ1-2, with 8 nucleotides matching TRBD1. V shed 4 bases and J 7 bases; nucleotides not matched to a gene: 14. The germline V gene has CDR1 SGHAT and CDR2 FQNNGV. The length of the CDR3 is 16 residues. CDR3 loop: CASSSLLLNRGSGYTF. The CDR3 DNA is TGTGCCAGCAGCTCCCTACTCCTGAACAGGGGGTCTGGCTACACCTTC. Combining the CDR3 with reference TRBV11-2 and TRBJ1-2 gives the whole variable domain EAGVAQSPRYKIIEKRQSVAFWCNPISGHATLYWYQQILGQGPKLLIQFQNNGVVDDSQLPKDRFSAERLKGVDSTLKIQPAKLEDSAVYLCASSSLLLNRGSGYTFGSGTRLTVV.

This clone was seen just once. It is likely a read error: a sequence one base away is far more abundant. The chain recombines TRBV9 with TRBJ2-3; tentative D call: TRBD2 (5 bases). This CDR3 has 14 residues. The V end was cut by 4 bases, the J end by 0 bases, with 9 bases between. The germline V gene encodes CDR1 SGDLS and CDR2 YYNGEE. The CDR3 reads CASSPGVSTDTQYF. Here the CDR3 DNA reads TGTGCCAGCAGCCCCGGGGTTAGCACAGATACGCAGTATTTT.

This chain uses TRBV6-1 with TRBJ1-5; TRBD1 aligns across 9 bases. Germline V lookup: CDR1 MNHNS, CDR2 SASEGT. This CDR3 region has 13 residues. The V segment lost 6 bases and the J segment 6 bases; nucleotides outside the gene matches: 3. CDR3 region: CASSPGQGQPQHF. CDR3 bases: TGTGCCAGCAGCCCGGGACAGGGTCAGCCCCAGCATTTT.

The chain recombines TRBV7-8 with TRBJ2-7; either TRBD1 or TRBD2 may supply D (6 bases each). This CDR3 is built from 18 residues. The ends were cut back, 0 bases at V and 0 bases at J, with 18 bases in the middle. Germline V gene sequence: CDR1 SGHVS, CDR2 FQNEAQ. The DNA of the CDR3 is TGTGCCAGCAGCTTAGCGCGTGTCGGACAGACTAGCTCCTACGAGCAGTACTTC. It encodes CASSLARVGQTSSYEQYF.